Detailed here is one TCR beta chain. Its antigen is not yet known. Nothing much larger sits one base from this clone, and base qualities are not available. The germline V gene provides CDR1 SGHDT and CDR2 YYEEEE. V loses 0 bases at its end and J loses 6 bases; junction bases beyond the gene matches: 11. Counted from cysteine to phenylalanine, this CDR3 has 16 amino acids. Only CDR3 DNA remains: 48 bases, in frame from the first base. This sample stems from a study of cytomegalovirus exposure and HLA in healthy donors (dated by TCRdb to between 2016 and 2019). Broadly, across the study: In an earlier analysis of 450 to 750 of the donors, approximately 260 Gb of sequence data and 90 million to 130 million unique TCR beta sequences from 150 million to 200 million T cells were reported. Approximately 310 gigabases of sequencing data and approximately 93 million unique TCR sequences were included in an early release covering about 620 HLA-typed donors. Of the roughly 400 genotyped donors, more than 75% were placed in the genetic ancestry cluster associated with self-reported Caucasian donors. The study aimed to test whether signatures of past pathogen exposure could be identified by cataloging public T cell receptors. The T cell repertoires of 666 subjects were profiled by immunosequencing and related to cytomegalovirus serostatus. Along with the approximately 600-subject first cohort, a separate validation cohort of 120 different subjects was used. The study combined high-throughput TCR immunosequencing, statistical association of individual TCRs with disease status, and machine learning to predict cytomegalovirus infection status. To study patterns of TCR occurrence, a later analysis re-analyzed previously published TCR beta repertoires from under 750 donors and added high-resolution HLA genotyping. In the later analysis, no new phenotypic data were used to find candidate immune exposures; instead, reliance was placed on TCR beta sequences and their occurrence across donors. To decide whether each TCR beta V gene segment behaved as functional or pseudogenic, an earlier analysis of 587 of the donors relied on high-throughput TCR beta sequencing. Donor age, sex, ethnicity and CMV serostatus were compiled alongside the repertoire data. A later genetic analysis used genome-wide SNP genotypes for about 60% of the roughly 700 donors, treating that subset as a discovery cohort. All discovery cohort repertoires had been generated using a single sequencing platform. Both class I and class II loci were covered by HLA typing, at four-digit resolution. Typing coverage differed by locus: A, B, C, DRB1 and DQB1 were typed in about 620-630 donors, DQA1 in 500 to 550, DPA1 in approximately 610, and DPB1 in 450 to 490. Four to six DR-DQ haplotypes were handled as single units for association and clustering, since linkage in the cohort was strong. Among under 450 genotyped donors of the cohort, an average of around 240,000 unique TCR beta nucleotide sequences were sequenced per donor, roughly 20% of them non-productive.

Study-wide conclusions, independent of this receptor: In a later analysis, HLA-associated TCR beta chains were found to be more clonally expanded and to have lower generation probabilities than equally common non-associated chains. A later genetic analysis associated a missense DCLRE1C variant with V-gene and J-gene trimming of TCR beta chains, and an independent cohort replicated the association. According to a later analysis, parvovirus B19, influenza, CMV and Epstein-Barr virus appeared linked to several top co-occurrence clusters. The classifier was reported to diagnose cytomegalovirus status with high specificity and sensitivity in both the original cohort and the validation cohort. About 17 rarely observed V segments, including chromosome 9 orphons, were excluded from the earlier analysis of a few hundred of the donors because counts were too low. Most TCR sequences were seen in very few donors, while some public TCRs were found in many individuals. A later analysis found that TCR association rates varied across HLA loci, with DRB1 alleles showing the most associated TCRs and HLA-C alleles the fewest. A group of highly shared sequence variants was considered likely to be a technical artifact of the sequencing pipeline. A further reported finding was that TCR beta sequences accurately predicted the HLA-A and HLA-B alleles for most subjects in the first cohort. Linkage disequilibrium might explain the correlated functional status among segregating V segments, but an unknown experimental factor could not be excluded. The authors suggested that the approach could potentially be extended to other disease states and immunological phenotypes. Roughly uniform sequencing depth across donors was assumed in presence/absence analyses, although this assumption may not hold. At a false discovery rate of 0.05, a later analysis linked 16,951 TCR beta sequences to specific HLA alleles. This cohort had only TCR beta chains sequenced, and the lack of alpha or paired-chain data limited which features could be detected. An earlier analysis of 450 to 750 of the donors showed that most TCR beta V segments appeared in productive rearrangements either about 87% or about 30% of the time, which broadly matched IMGT annotations. According to a later analysis, most CMV-associated TCR beta chains appeared to be HLA-restricted, and the HLA associations seemed to be driven largely by CMV exposure. In the study, around 150 TCR beta chains were listed as associated with cytomegalovirus. Three of the identified cytomegalovirus-associated TCR beta chains were confirmed in vitro to be specific for cytomegalovirus antigens. HLA typing was unavailable for some donors at each locus, so association tests used only the typed subset. Assigning TCR associations to individual alleles was difficult when HLA alleles, especially DR and DQ, strongly co-occurred. Some IMGT-functional V segments, including TRBV6-2 and TRBV6-3, could not be told apart with the 87-base-pair reads, so those segments were excluded. CMV serostatus was the only immune exposure information available for the cohort. In a later genetic analysis, fewer N-insertions in productive TCRs were reported among donors in an Asian-associated ancestry cluster than the approximately 670-donor mean.

Library method: the immunoSEQ multiplex PCR assay. The multiplex PCR relied on a mix of 60 forward primers for TCR Vbeta segments and 13 reverse primers for TCR Jbeta segments. Amplification of the CDR3 region of rearranged TCR beta genes was performed with a multiplex PCR assay on genomic DNA. The Illumina HiSeq System was used to sequence the amplified TCR beta libraries as 87-base-pair reads. On the authors' methods: A later analysis counted about 80 million unique TCR beta chains across the 670 or so repertoires, and around 12 million of these chains were shared by at least two donors. To remove PCR and sequencing errors, raw reads were error-corrected and collapsed into unique sequences using a nearest-neighbor algorithm that merged closely related sequences. Alignment of CDR3 sequences to IMGT reference sequences was used to assign V, D and J gene segments. Each retained sequence needed at least a six-nucleotide match to both a V gene segment and a J gene segment. Rearrangements were called productive when the CDR3 lacked stop codons and stayed in frame with V and J; all others were non-productive. CDR3 was defined by IMGT convention, running from the second conserved V-encoded cysteine to the conserved J-encoded phenylalanine. The earlier analysis of a few hundred of the donors excluded any sequence lacking an unambiguous match to a single V gene segment. An earlier analysis of several hundred of the donors classified V segments as functional when productive rearrangements were above 56.7% and as segregating when the standard deviation between donors was above 5%. A statistical classification framework was developed to diagnose cytomegalovirus status using the catalog of TCR beta chain sequences. V and J gene assignment, in a later analysis, came from comparing TCR nucleotide sequences with IMGT/GENE-DB human TR gene sequences. A later analysis assigned CDR3 sequences and most-parsimonious VDJ recombination scenarios with the TCRdist pipeline. A later analysis defined each TCR beta chain by its CDR3 amino acid sequence plus V-gene family, and excluded reads lacking a unique V-gene family. To address suspected cross-contamination and a sequencing artifact, a later analysis removed 592 highly shared, low-generation-probability nucleotide sequences. In a later analysis, a clonal expansion index was calculated for each public chain from normalized within-repertoire ranks of inferred template counts. In a later analysis, generation probabilities were computed with a VDJ recombination model fitted to out-of-frame rearrangements, and the resulting probabilities were checked against IGoR. A later analysis scored TCR-TCR, TCR-HLA and TCR-CMV co-occurrence with hypergeometric tests, applying a repertoire-size bias correction to TCR pairs. In a later analysis, false discovery rates were estimated by permuting HLA or CMV assignments 20 times. A later analysis grouped co-occurring TCRs with DBSCAN, adding TCRdist sequence similarity when clustering within HLA-allele-positive subsets. Repertoires with fewer than 30,000 or more than 120,000 public chains were left out of co-occurrence clustering, as were roughly five repertoires with anomalous nucleotide sharing. The table comes from immuneACCESS by way of TCRdb, which keeps in-frame sequences with V and J called. Part of the clones is missing from these tables; in studies checked, under half for an unresolved V gene and the rest for unknown reasons. That table is the source of V, J and clone size, and D and trimming were worked out from the DNA. The sample table holds 150,000 to 180,000 clones, of which 80% were seen once. The ten biggest clones cover over 10% of the sample.

The cohort consisted of more than 650 healthy bone marrow donors. At the time of sampling, all cohort members were nominally healthy, though unrecorded immune exposures were likely present. The donor tested CMV seropositive and was one of the 289 seropositive cohort members. Every donor gave a peripheral blood sample, and the peripheral blood mononuclear cells from that sample were used for TCR beta sequencing. The Qiagen DNeasy Blood Extraction Kit was used to extract genomic DNA from the blood cell samples. The specimen sequenced was PBMCs. Here the chain combines TRBV5-6 and TRBJ2-7, with 8 bases matching TRBD2. This TCR came from a man aged 25-40 years in good health and CMV-seropositive. CDR3 sequence: CASSLDLAGSWGEQYF. The bases read TGTGCCAGCAGCTTGGACCTAGCGGGTAGTTGGGGCGAGCAGTACTTC.